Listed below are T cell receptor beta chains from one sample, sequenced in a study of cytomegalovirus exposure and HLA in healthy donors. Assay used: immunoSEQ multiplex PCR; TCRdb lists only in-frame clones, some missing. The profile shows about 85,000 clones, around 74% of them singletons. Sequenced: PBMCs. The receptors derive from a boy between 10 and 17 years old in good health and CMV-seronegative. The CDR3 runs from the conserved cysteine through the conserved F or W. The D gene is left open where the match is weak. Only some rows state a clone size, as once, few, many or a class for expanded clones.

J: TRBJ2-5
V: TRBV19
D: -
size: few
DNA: TGTGCCAGTAGTATAGGACTGGTTGGTTACGAGACCCAGTACTTC
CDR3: CASSIGLVGYETQYF

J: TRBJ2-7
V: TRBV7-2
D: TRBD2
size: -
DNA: TGTGCCAGCAGCACCCCTAGCGGCTACGAGCAGTACTTC
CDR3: CASSTPSGYEQYF

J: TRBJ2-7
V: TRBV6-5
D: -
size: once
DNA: TGTGCCAGCAGTCTTGGCGGCTCCGAGCAGTACTTC
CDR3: CASSLGGSEQYF

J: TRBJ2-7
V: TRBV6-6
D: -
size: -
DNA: TGTGCCAGCAGTTACGCCAGGGACGAGCAGTACTTC
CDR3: CASSYARDEQYF

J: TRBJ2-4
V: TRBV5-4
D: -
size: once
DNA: TGTGCCAGCAGCTCTCACAGTGAAGCCAAAAACATTCAGTACTTC
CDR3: CASSSHSEAKNIQYF

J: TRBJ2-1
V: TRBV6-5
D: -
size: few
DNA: TGTGCCAGCAGGGGGACTTCCTACAATGAGCAGTTCTTC
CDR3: CASRGTSYNEQFF

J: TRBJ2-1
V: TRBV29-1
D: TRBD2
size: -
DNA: TGCAGCGTTGTCGGGGGGGGACTAGCCTACAATGAGCAGTTCTTC
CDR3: CSVVGGGLAYNEQFF

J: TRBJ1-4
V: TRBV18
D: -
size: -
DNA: TGTGCCAGCTCACCCCGACCGGGAGAAAAACTGTTTTTT
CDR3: CASSPRPGEKLFF

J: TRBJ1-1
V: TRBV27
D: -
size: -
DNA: TGTGCCACCCTGTTTCAGGCTGAAGCTTTCTTT
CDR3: CATLFQAEAFF

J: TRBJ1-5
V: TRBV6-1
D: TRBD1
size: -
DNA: TGTGCCAGCGGAGACAGGGCCCGGAGCAATCAGCCCCAGCATTTT
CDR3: CASGDRARSNQPQHF

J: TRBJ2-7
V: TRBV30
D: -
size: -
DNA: TGTGCCTGGAGAGGAGCGCCGACCTACGAGCAGTACTTC
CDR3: CAWRGAPTYEQYF

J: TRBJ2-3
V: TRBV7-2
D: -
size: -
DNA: TGTGCCAGCAGCTTATTTTCGGCAGATACGCAGTATTTT
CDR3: CASSLFSADTQYF

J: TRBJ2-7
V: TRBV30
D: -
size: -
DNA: TGTGCCTGGAGTGTACAGGGTACAGCGACCTACGAGCAGTACTTC
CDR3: CAWSVQGTATYEQYF

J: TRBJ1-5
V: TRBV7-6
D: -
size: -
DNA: TGTGCCAGCAGCTTAGGGGCAGGACAAGGCGGCAATCAGCCCCAGCATTTT
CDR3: CASSLGAGQGGNQPQHF

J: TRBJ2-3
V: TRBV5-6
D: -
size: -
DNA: TGTGCCAGCAGCTTGGGTCCAAAGCGGTATTTT
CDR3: CASSLGPKRYF

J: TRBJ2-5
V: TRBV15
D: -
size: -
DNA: TGTGCCACCGCGGGCGGGGCACAAGAGACCCAGTACTTC
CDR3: CATAGGAQETQYF

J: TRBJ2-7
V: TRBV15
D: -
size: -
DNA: TGTGCCACCAGCAGAGATAGCGTCGCCTACGAGCAGTACTTC
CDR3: CATSRDSVAYEQYF

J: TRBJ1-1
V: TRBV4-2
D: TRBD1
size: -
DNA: TGTGCCAGCAGCCAAGATGGGGCGAGGACAGGGAGGACTGAAGCTTTCTTT
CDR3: CASSQDGARTGRTEAFF

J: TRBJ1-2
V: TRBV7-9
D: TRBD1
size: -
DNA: TGTGCCAGCAGTCGTGGACAGGGGGCAAATGGCTACACCTTC
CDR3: CASSRGQGANGYTF

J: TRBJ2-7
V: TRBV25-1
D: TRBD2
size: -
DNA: TGTGCCAGCAGTGCTAGCGGGGCGTTTCAGTACGAGCAGTACTTC
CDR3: CASSASGAFQYEQYF

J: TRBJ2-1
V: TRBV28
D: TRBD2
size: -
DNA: TGTGCCAGCAGTCCAGGACTAGCGGCTCGTGAGCAGTTCTTC
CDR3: CASSPGLAAREQFF

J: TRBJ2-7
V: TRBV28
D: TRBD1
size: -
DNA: TGTGCCAGCAGTTCGTGGTGGAGGACAGGGTACGAGCAGTACTTC
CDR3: CASSSWWRTGYEQYF

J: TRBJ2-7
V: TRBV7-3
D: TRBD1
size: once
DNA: TGTGCCAGCAGTCGAGACGGACAGGTAGCCTACGAGCAGTACTTC
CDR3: CASSRDGQVAYEQYF

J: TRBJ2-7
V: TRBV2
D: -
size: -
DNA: TGTGCCAGCAGTGGCAGGGAAAACGAGCAGTACTTC
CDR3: CASSGRENEQYF

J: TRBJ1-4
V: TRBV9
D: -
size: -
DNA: TGTGCCAGCAGCGTAGTTGCGGGCAGTGGCGAAAAACTGTTTTTT
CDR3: CASSVVAGSGEKLFF

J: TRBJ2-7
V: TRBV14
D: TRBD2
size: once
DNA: TGTGCCAGCAGCCAAGATTGGGCGGGAGGCACCATCTCCTACGAGCAGTACTTC
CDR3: CASSQDWAGGTISYEQYF

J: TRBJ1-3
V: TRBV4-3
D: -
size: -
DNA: TGCGCCAGCAGCCAGGGAGGGGGAAACGGAAACACCATATATTTT
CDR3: CASSQGGGNGNTIYF

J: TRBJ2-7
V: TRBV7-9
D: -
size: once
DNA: TGTGCCAGCAGCCCCCTACCCTACGAGCAGTACTTC
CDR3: CASSPLPYEQYF

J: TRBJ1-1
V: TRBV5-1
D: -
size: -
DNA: TGCGCCAGCAGCTCCTCGTTAAACACTGAAGCTTTCTTT
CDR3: CASSSSLNTEAFF

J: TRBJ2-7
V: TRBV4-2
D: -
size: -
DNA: TGTGCCAGCAGCCATCTACTAGCAGGGTTTCACGAGCAGTACTTC
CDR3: CASSHLLAGFHEQYF

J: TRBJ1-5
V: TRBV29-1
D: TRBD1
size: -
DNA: TGCAGCGTACTAGAGGGGGCAGGTCAGCCCCAGCATTTT
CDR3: CSVLEGAGQPQHF

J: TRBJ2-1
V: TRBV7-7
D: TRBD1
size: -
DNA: TGTGCTAGCAGCCTAGGTGACAGGGGCGATAATGAGCAGTTCTTC
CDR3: CASSLGDRGDNEQFF

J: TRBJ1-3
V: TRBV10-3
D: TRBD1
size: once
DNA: TGTGCCATCAGTCAGGACGGGACAGTCGGAAACACCATATATTTT
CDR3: CAISQDGTVGNTIYF

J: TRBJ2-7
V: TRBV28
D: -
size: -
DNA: TGTGCCAGCAGTTCCGGGGGAATTGCCTACGAGCAGTATTTC
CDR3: CASSSGGIAYEQYF

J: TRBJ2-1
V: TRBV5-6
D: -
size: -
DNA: TGTGCCAGCAGCGAACAGGGTCGTAATGAGCAGTTCTTC
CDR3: CASSEQGRNEQFF

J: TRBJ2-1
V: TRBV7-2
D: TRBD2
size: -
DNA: TGTGCCAGCAGCTTATCAGCGGGAGTCTACAATGAGCAGTTCTTC
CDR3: CASSLSAGVYNEQFF

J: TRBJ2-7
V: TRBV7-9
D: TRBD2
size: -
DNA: TGTGCCAGCAGCTTAGTCCTAGCGGGAGCGGGGGAGCAGTACTTC
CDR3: CASSLVLAGAGEQYF

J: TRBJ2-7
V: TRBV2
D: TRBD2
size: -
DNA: TGTGCCAGCAGTGATGGGCTAGCGGGAGGGCCGAAACTCTACGAGCAGTACTTC
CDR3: CASSDGLAGGPKLYEQYF

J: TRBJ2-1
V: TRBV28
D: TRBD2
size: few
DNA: TGTGCCAGCAGTTTGTTGGGGGGGAGCTCCTACAATGAGCAGTTCTTC
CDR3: CASSLLGGSSYNEQFF

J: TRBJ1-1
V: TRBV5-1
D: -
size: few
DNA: TGCGCCAGCAGGATTACAGGGACGGCTGAAGCTTTCTTT
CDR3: CASRITGTAEAFF

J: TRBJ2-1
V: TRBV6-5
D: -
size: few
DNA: TGTGCCAGCAGTTACTCCGGCAATGAGCAGTTCTTC
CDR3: CASSYSGNEQFF

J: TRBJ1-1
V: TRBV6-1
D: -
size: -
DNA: TGTGCCAGCAGTGAACAATGGAGGAACACTGAAGCTTTCTTT
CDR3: CASSEQWRNTEAFF

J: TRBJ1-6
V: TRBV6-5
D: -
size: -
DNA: TGTGCCAGCAGTGGGGGCGGGTTGCCCCTCCACTTT
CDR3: CASSGGGLPLHF

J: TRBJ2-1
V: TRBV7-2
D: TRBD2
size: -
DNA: TGTGCCAGCAGCCCCGGACTAGCGGGCATCTCCTACAATGAGCAGTTCTTC
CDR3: CASSPGLAGISYNEQFF

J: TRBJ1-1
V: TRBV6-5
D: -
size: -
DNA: TGTGCCAGCAGTTTGGGGGCAAGGAGCACTGAAGCTTTCTTT
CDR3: CASSLGARSTEAFF

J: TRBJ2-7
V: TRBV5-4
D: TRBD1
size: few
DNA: TGTGCCAGCAGCTTGGGGGGGCAGGGGGCTGACGAGCAGTACTTC
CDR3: CASSLGGQGADEQYF